This TCR beta chain was sequenced in a study of beta chain features in type 1 diabetes. Study information: Over all samples combined, about 99,000,000 sorted cells were examined.

CD4+ naive, central memory, regulatory and stem cell-like memory cells were sorted via CD45RO/CCR7/CD25/CD127/CD95/CD27. Findings and limits, study-wide: Within each of all four CD4+ subsets, Type 1 diabetes patients had TCRB CDR3s that were moderately but significantly shorter.

This clone has only a few counts. The target antigen is unknown. Reverse transcription of all isolated RNA meant that expressed TCRB transcripts were sequenced. About 3.6 million reads was the average for naive, central memory and regulatory T cell samples. Sequenced by immunoSEQ multiplex PCR; TCRdb stores in-frame clones only, minus some. The table records 350,000 to 400,000 clones, about 12% of them present only once. This CDR3 is 11 amino acids long. CDR1 is DFQATT, CDR2 SNEGSKA, per germline (reference sequence). The V end lost 6 bases, the J end lost 3 bases, and 9 bases lay between the germline ends.

Sequencing was performed on naive CD4+ T cells from blood. The V and J genes are TRBV20-1 and TRBJ2-7; no definite D call. The receptor was derived from a woman aged 18-30 years with type 1 diabetes. Here the CDR3 DNA reads TGCAGTGCAAACTCCATCTACGAGCAGTACTTC. The encoded protein is CSANSIYEQYF.